This passage covers 21 T cell receptor beta chains from one sample sequenced in a study of T cells in Graves' hyperthyroidism and ophthalmopathy. TCR beta CDR3 sequences were amplified from RNA transcripts. RT-PCR in the first round (using the HTBI primer set) targeted the TCR CDR3. One entry per CDR3 protein results from TCRdb running MiXCR on the multiplex PCR reads. The profile shows fewer than 650,000 distinct CDR3 sequences, more than 13% of them singletons. The material sequenced was blood. The source is a woman aged 18-35 years with Graves' ophthalmopathy.

This clonotype has at least ten counts. The chain couples TRBV6-1 to TRBJ1-5; D gene ambiguous. This CDR3 comprises 13 residues. Trimming pared 2 bases from V and 2 bases from J, leaving 4 bases between. Germline CDR1 and CDR2: MNHNS and SASEGT. Here the CDR3 reads CASSETGNQPQHF. Here the CDR3 DNA reads TGTGCCAGCAGTGAAACGGGCAATCAGCCCCAGCATTTT.

This clonotype was picked up many times. The chain couples TRBV6-1 to TRBJ1-1, with TRBD1 matching 7 bases. Germline V gene data show CDR1 as MNHNS and CDR2 as SASEGT. V gave up 5 bases and J gave up 6 bases; unmatched junction bases: 21. The CDR3 length is 18 residues. The CDR3 DNA reads as TGTGCCAGCAGTACAGTCCCGTTTTTAGGAGGGGGCGCCCCTGAAGCTTTCTTT. Translating it yields CASSTVPFLGGGAPEAFF.

This clonotype was counted many times. V is TRBV12-5 and J is TRBJ2-3, with D possibly matching TRBD1 (6 bases). This CDR3 is 16 amino acids long. V was shortened by 1 base and J by 6 bases, with 17 bases between the two germline ends. CDR1 is LGHNT and CDR2 is FRNRAP in the germline V gene. In DNA, the CDR3 is TGTGCTAGTGGTTTGGAAGACTCACTGGGGGCCGATACGCAGTATTTT. Amino acids: CASGLEDSLGADTQYF.

This clonotype was detected ten times or more. The chain couples TRBV6-2 or TRBV6-3 to TRBJ1-5, with D perhaps matching TRBD1 (5 bases). Germline CDR1 and CDR2: MNHEY and SVGEGT. CDR3 length: 14 amino acids. Trimming pared 3 bases from V and 6 bases from J, leaving 12 bases between. This chain's CDR3 is CASSYDGGFQPQHF. The CDR3 nucleotides read TGTGCCAGCAGTTATGACGGGGGGTTTCAGCCCCAGCATTTT.

This clonotype was detected many times. This chain links TRBV2 with TRBJ1-5; 7 bases are shared with TRBD1. The CDR3 contains 15 residues. Germline CDR1 SNHLY, CDR2 FYNNEI. Unmatched junction bases numbered 3, after V lost 4 bases and J lost 0 bases. The CDR3 DNA reads TGTGCCAGCAGTGGGGACAGCGATAGCAATCAGCCCCAGCATTTT. Protein product: CASSGDSDSNQPQHF.

This clonotype came up many times. The V call is TRBV7-2, the J call TRBJ2-5; 7 bases line up with TRBD1. The trim removed 5 bases at V and 5 bases at J, leaving 11 bases unmatched. The CDR3 loop spans 15 amino acids. In germline, CDR1 is SGHTA, CDR2 FQGNSA. CDR3 sequence reads: CASSPKDRSGETQYF. The CDR3 DNA reads as TGTGCCAGCAGCCCCAAGGACAGGTCGGGGGAGACCCAGTACTTC.

This clonotype was counted between two and nine times. The J gene is TRBJ2-7, the V gene TRBV7-8; D gene ambiguous. Germline V CDR1 and CDR2: SGHVS, FQNEAQ. CDR3 length: 15 residues. The V gene lost 1 base and the J gene lost 2 bases, with 12 bases spanning the gap. The CDR3 sequence is CASSLELTGPYEQYF. In nucleotides, the CDR3 is TGTGCCAGCAGCTTAGAGCTGACGGGCCCCTACGAGCAGTACTTC.

In its sample, this clonotype was seen a few times. J is TRBJ2-7 and V is TRBV4-2, with D unresolved. V shed 3 bases and J shed 3 bases, with 15 bases lying between them. Germline CDR1 is LGHNA and CDR2 is YNFKEQ. This CDR3 contains 15 residues. The CDR3 DNA reads TGTGCCAGCAGCCAGACCCCCAGATCGGACTACGAGCAGTACTTC. The encoded protein is CASSQTPRSDYEQYF.

Worth noting for this clonotype: One end of the junction varies from germline; a read error may be responsible. J is TRBJ2-6 and V is TRBV10-3; 10 positions agree with TRBD2. The germline CDR1 and CDR2 sequences are ENHRY and SYGVKD. The CDR3 is made up of 20 amino acids. Written as DNA, the CDR3 is TGTGCCATCGGTGATGGGGCTAGCGGGAGATGGAGCTCTGGGGCCAACGTCCTGACTTTC. It codes for CAIGDGASGRWSSGANVLTF.

This clonotype was seen a handful of times. The chain carries TRBV14 and TRBJ2-1; 7 bases are shared with TRBD2. This CDR3 contains 15 residues. CDR1 and CDR2 (germline): SGHDN, FVKESK. V shed 5 bases, J shed 7 bases, and the junction held 11 bases outside the gene matches. CDR3 sequence reads: CASSLWTSPGNEQFF. The CDR3 DNA is TGTGCCAGCAGCTTGTGGACTAGTCCAGGGAATGAGCAGTTCTTC.

In this sample, this clonotype turned up many times. The V call is TRBV7-9, the J call TRBJ2-3; 10 nucleotides agree with TRBD2. V dropped 6 bases and J dropped 3; count of bases not matched to a gene: 0. The germline V gene has CDR1 SEHNR and CDR2 FQNEAQ (reference sequence). The CDR3 loop spans 13 amino acids. CDR3 nucleotide sequence: TGTGCCAGCAGTAGCGGGAGGACAGATACGCAGTATTTT. It codes for CASSSGRTDTQYF.

In this sample, this clonotype turned up many times. The rearrangement uses TRBV7-9 and TRBJ1-3; TRBD1 matches 7 bases. CDR3 size: 15 residues. Trimming removed 5 bases from V and 4 bases from J; junction bases left unmatched: 8. Germline-derived CDR1 and CDR2 are SEHNR and FQNEAQ (reference sequence). The DNA of the CDR3 is TGTGCCAGCAGCCCGAACAGGGGATTAGGAAACACCATATATTTT. This gives the protein CASSPNRGLGNTIYF.

Only a few counts were recorded for this clonotype. The CDR3 sequence: CASLGSNTGELFF. CDR3 nucleotide sequence: TGTGCCAGCTTGGGGTCGAACACCGGGGAGCTGTTTTTT. The V call is TRBV6-1, the J call TRBJ2-2; no clear D gene. The CDR3 consists of 13 residues. CDR1 is MNHNS, CDR2 SASEGT, per germline. V lost 8 bases and J 0 bases, leaving 7 bases between the germline ends.

This clonotype has at least ten counts. V usage is TRBV15 and J usage is TRBJ2-7; 11 bases agree with TRBD2. V lost 4 bases to trimming and J lost 6 bases; unmatched junction nucleotides: 11. From germline, CDR1 is LNHNV and CDR2 YYDKDF (reference sequence). This CDR3 is built from 16 residues. The CDR3 loop reads CATSTGTSGSRGEQYF. CDR3 in DNA: TGTGCCACCAGCACAGGGACTAGCGGTTCCCGGGGCGAGCAGTACTTC.

This clonotype was observed at least ten times. The chain employs TRBV2 and TRBJ2-1, with a tentative D call TRBD2 (6 bases). This CDR3 spans 15 amino acids. Germline assignment: CDR1 SNHLY and CDR2 FYNNEI. Trimming stripped 0 bases from V and 7 bases from J, with 13 bases between. The CDR3 DNA reads as TGTGCCAGCAGTGAAGCGAACCGCGGGACGAATGAGCAGTTCTTC. Protein: CASSEANRGTNEQFF.

In its sample, this clonotype was seen many times. The rearrangement links TRBV2 to TRBJ1-1; tentative D call: TRBD1 (5 bases). Trimming shortened V by 7 bases and J by 2 bases, and 14 bases separated the two germline ends. Germline V gene lookup returns CDR1 SNHLY and CDR2 FYNNEI. This CDR3 has 14 amino acids. The CDR3 here is CASTGIQGNTEAFF. The CDR3 nucleotides read TGTGCCAGCACCGGAATTCAGGGAAACACTGAAGCTTTCTTT.

This clonotype was counted at least ten times. The chain links TRBV12-3 or TRBV12-4 to TRBJ2-1; 9 nucleotides align to TRBD2. Trimming cost V 6 bases and J 4 bases; bases outside gene matches: 7. The CDR3 contains 15 residues. CDR3 bases: TGTGCCAGCAGACTTCTAGCGGGACCTTACAATGAGCAGTTCTTC. Residues: CASRLLAGPYNEQFF.

This clonotype was seen at least ten times. The chain is built from TRBV3-1 and TRBJ2-5, with TRBD1 as a possible D gene (5 bases). The CDR3 sequence is 15 residues long. Trimming pared 1 base from V and 7 bases from J, leaving 16 bases between. Germline V gene lookup returns CDR1 LGHDT and CDR2 YNNKEL (reference sequence). CDR3 DNA sequence: TGTGCCAGCAGCCAAGGACAGTTTGCCCGGGTGACCCAGTACTTC. This encodes CASSQGQFARVTQYF.

A remark on this clonotype: A much larger clone differs from this one at a single base, so this may be a read error. This chain links TRBV3-1 with TRBJ1-4; 8 nucleotides agree with TRBD1. This CDR3 spans 14 amino acids. The germline CDR1 and CDR2 sequences are LGHDT and YNNKEL (reference sequence). The CDR3 loop reads CASSHLDRGEKLSF. CDR3 nucleotides: TGTGCCAGCAGCCACCTCGACAGGGGCGAAAAACTGTCTTTT.

This clonotype was recorded a few times. The V and J genes are TRBV24-1 and TRBJ1-4, with D tentatively TRBD1 (5 bases). The germline gives CDR1 KGHDR, CDR2 SFDVKD. The CDR3 loop spans 13 amino acids. Trimming removed 9 bases from V and 6 bases from J, with 13 bases in between. The DNA of the CDR3 is TGTGCCACCTCGGACCAGGGATATGAAAAACTGTTTTTT. Protein product: CATSDQGYEKLFF.

This clonotype was seen repeatedly, ten times or more. The chain carries TRBV18 and TRBJ2-3, with D hard to call. There are 14 residues in the CDR3. Germline CDR1 is KGHSH and CDR2 is LQKENI. The V and J ends lost 3 bases and 4 bases respectively, with 11 bases between them. CDR3 nucleotides: TGTGCCAGCTCACCTCAGCCCAGCGCAGATACGCAGTATTTT. It specifies CASSPQPSADTQYF.